Shown below are 15 T cell receptor beta chains from a single sample sequenced in a study of beta chain features in type 1 diabetes. cDNA synthesis used the whole RNA isolate, giving expressed TCRB sequences. Clones were read by immunoSEQ multiplex PCR, and TCRdb kept only the in-frame ones, dropping some. The repertoire consists of over 350,000 clones, with approximately 16% occurring once and the leading ten covering about 0.019%. Sequenced sample: naive CD4+ T cells from blood. These receptors came from a woman between 18 and 29 years old in good health.

The J gene is TRBJ2-3, the V gene TRBV28, with D perhaps matching TRBD1 (6 bases). Trimming cost V 3 bases and J 4 bases, with 11 bases left between them. Germline assignment: CDR1 MDHEN and CDR2 SYDVKM. The CDR3 loop spans 14 amino acids. DNA of the CDR3: TGTGCCAGCAGTTTTCAGGGGTCACCAGATACGCAGTATTTT. It specifies CASSFQGSPDTQYF.

The V call is TRBV28, the J call TRBJ1-2; no definite D call. This CDR3 comprises 15 residues. V was trimmed by 10 bases and J by 0 bases, leaving 18 bases between them. Germline V CDR1 and CDR2: MDHEN, SYDVKM. For the CDR3, the DNA is TGTGCCACCAAGAACCTCGGGATGGCTAACTATGGCTACACCTTC. Protein product: CATKNLGMANYGYTF.

V and J are TRBV5-6 and TRBJ2-2; TRBD1 matches 7 bases. The J segment lost 1 base and the V segment lost 5 bases, leaving 8 bases of the junction unmatched. The germline V gene has CDR1 SGHDT and CDR2 YYEEEE. CDR3 size: 16 residues. As DNA, the CDR3 is TGTGCCAGCAGATTCAGGCGGACAGGGAACACCGGGGAGCTGTTTTTT. Its protein product is CASRFRRTGNTGELFF.

The chain carries TRBV2 and TRBJ2-7; D not certain. Trimming removed 7 bases from V and 6 bases from J, with 13 bases in between. The CDR3 runs to 12 residues. Germline CDR1 is SNHLY and CDR2 is FYNNEI. The CDR3 spells CASNWALSEQYF. For the CDR3, the DNA is TGTGCCAGCAATTGGGCCCTAAGCGAGCAGTACTTC.

V usage is TRBV9 and J usage is TRBJ1-2; the D is unclear. Germline values: CDR1 SGDLS, CDR2 YYNGEE. With 4 bases removed from V and 2 bases from J, the gap between germline ends came to 12 bases. The CDR3 is made up of 14 amino acids. CDR3 residues: CASSPTRLNYGYTF. CDR3 nucleotides: TGTGCCAGCAGCCCGACGCGGCTGAACTATGGCTACACCTTC.

A few counts support this clone. The same CDR3 can be traced to other DNA sequences in this sample. V is TRBV7-2 and J is TRBJ2-7, with TRBD2 identical over 13 bases. The CDR3 has 15 residues. Germline CDR1 and CDR2: SGHTA and FQGNSA. Unmatched junction bases numbered 2, after V lost 3 bases and J lost 3 bases. CDR3 DNA sequence: TGTGCCAGCAGCTTGGGACTAGCGGGGCTCTACGAGCAGTACTTC. Its translation is CASSLGLAGLYEQYF.

This clone was recorded a few times. V gene TRBV30 combines with J gene TRBJ2-7; 9 nucleotides line up with TRBD2. J lost 6 bases, V lost 4 bases, and 13 bases had no gene match. Germline V gene lookup returns CDR1 GTSNPN and CDR2 SVGIG (reference sequence). The CDR3 length is 15 residues. The CDR3 bases are TGTGCCTGGAAGCGGGGGGTAGCGGGAGTAGGCGAGCAGTACTTC. This encodes CAWKRGVAGVGEQYF.

This chain links TRBV14 with TRBJ2-7, with TRBD1 as a possible D gene (6 bases). Per the germline V gene, CDR1 is SGHDN and CDR2 is FVKESK. V lost 3 bases and J 2 bases, leaving 14 bases between the germline ends. CDR3 length: 15 amino acids. The CDR3 loop reads CASSHHRDKTYEQYF. The CDR3 bases are TGTGCCAGCAGCCACCACCGGGACAAGACCTACGAGCAGTACTTC.

V is TRBV19 and J is TRBJ2-5; 8 positions match TRBD2. CDR3 length: 15 residues. The V gene's germline CDR1 is LNHDA and CDR2 SQIVND (reference sequence). Trimming cost V 6 bases and J 3 bases; bases outside gene matches: 9. DNA for the CDR3: TGTGCCAGTAGGGTCGGGAGGGCCGGAGAAGAGACCCAGTACTTC. This sequence encodes CASRVGRAGEETQYF.

For the CDR3, the DNA is TGTGCCTGGAGTAGCGTGAACACTGAAGCTTTCTTT. The encoded protein is CAWSSVNTEAFF. The J gene is TRBJ1-1, the V gene TRBV30; D remains unclear. CDR3 length: 12 amino acids. V was shortened by 2 bases and J by 0 bases, with 4 bases between the two germline ends. Germline loops: CDR1 GTSNPN, CDR2 SVGIG (reference sequence).

The chain is built from TRBV4-3 and TRBJ2-7; D is possibly TRBD2 (5 bases). There are 12 residues in the CDR3. The germline V gene encodes CDR1 LGHNA and CDR2 YSLEER. Between the trimmed V and J ends, which lost 4 bases and 7 bases, there was a span of 11 bases. The CDR3 DNA reads TGCGCCAGCAGCCCGACGTCGGGGGAGCAGTACTTC. Protein: CASSPTSGEQYF.

V gene TRBV30 combines with J gene TRBJ2-5; no clear D gene. This CDR3 is 13 amino acids long. Germline lookup yields CDR1 GTSNPN and CDR2 SVGIG (reference sequence). V was pared by 3 bases and J by 1 base, with 9 bases between. The DNA of the CDR3 is TGTGCCTGGAGCGAGGCATCCCAAGAGACCCAGTACTTC. This translates into CAWSEASQETQYF. Complete variable domain (other parts from reference TRBV30 and TRBJ2-5): SQTIHQWPATLVQPVGSPLSLECTVEGTSNPNLYWYRQAAGRGLQLLFYSVGIGQISSEVPQNLSASRPQDRQFILSSKKLLLSDSGFYLCAWSEASQETQYFGPGTRLLVL.

The chain employs TRBV28 and TRBJ2-7; TRBD2 matches at 7 bases. The length of the CDR3 is 14 residues. V shed 6 bases, J shed 2 bases, and the junction held 7 bases outside the gene matches. CDR1 is MDHEN and CDR2 is SYDVKM in the germline V gene. CDR3 sequence (DNA): TGTGCCAGCAGACTCGGGAGGCCACCCTACGAGCAGTACTTC. Its protein product is CASRLGRPPYEQYF. Based on the CDR3 plus reference TRBV28 and TRBJ2-7, the full variable domain is DVKVTQSSRYLVKRTGEKVFLECVQDMDHENMFWYRQDPGLGLRLIYFSYDVKMKEKGDIPEGYSVSREKKERFSLILESASTNQTSMYLCASRLGRPPYEQYFGPGTRLTVT.

The chain joins TRBV28 to TRBJ2-7, with 8 bases that match TRBD2. CDR1 is MDHEN, CDR2 SYDVKM, per germline. The CDR3 runs 14 residues. Trimming took 2 bases from V and 2 from J; bases not matched to a gene: 2. This CDR3 is CASSLQAGAYEQYF. CDR3 DNA: TGTGCCAGCAGTTTACAAGCGGGAGCCTACGAGCAGTACTTC.

The chain joins TRBV7-9 to TRBJ2-1; 8 bases line up with TRBD1. The V gene's germline CDR1 is SEHNR and CDR2 FQNEAQ (reference sequence). V dropped 4 bases and J dropped 7; count of bases not matched to a gene: 6. This CDR3 comprises 14 residues. CDR3 region: CASSWWTGRNEQFF. The CDR3 nucleotides read TGTGCCAGCAGCTGGTGGACAGGGAGGAATGAGCAGTTCTTC.